The 8 T cell receptor beta chains below come from one sample, sequenced in a study of blood T cell repertoires in COVID-19. Assay: immunoSEQ multiplex PCR; the TCRdb copy retains only in-frame clones and omits some. The sample consists of 25,000 to 35,000 clones, about 90% of them appearing once. The sample consisted of peripheral blood. Source of these receptors: a human donor in a cohort sampled during active COVID-19.

CDR3 sequence: CASSPGPGTNEQYF. DNA of the CDR3: TGTGCCAGTAGTCCGGGGCCGGGGACTAACGAGCAGTACTTC. This chain links TRBV19 with TRBJ2-7; 7 positions match TRBD2. Germline lookup yields CDR1 LNHDA and CDR2 SQIVND (reference sequence). This CDR3 region has 14 residues. The junction had 9 bases not matched to a gene; V was cut back by 5 bases and J by 5 bases.

The rearrangement joins TRBV21-1 to TRBJ1-1. TRBV21-1 is annotated as a pseudogene. The CDR3 has 15 amino acids. The CDR3 DNA sequence: TGTGCCAGCAGCAAAGAGGAGGGGATGAACACTGAAGCTTTCTTT. This translates into CASSKEEGMNTEAFF.

The V gene is TRBV2, the J gene TRBJ2-5, with 7 nucleotides matching TRBD2. Looked up from germline, CDR1 is SNHLY and CDR2 is FYNNEI. The V segment lost 2 bases and the J segment 1 base; nucleotides outside the gene matches: 4. This CDR3 is built from 15 residues. CDR3 nucleotide sequence: TGTGCCAGCAGTGAAAGGCAGCGGGGCCAAGAGACCCAGTACTTC. Protein: CASSERQRGQETQYF.

V is TRBV4-1 and J is TRBJ2-1, with 16 bases that match TRBD2. Germline CDR1 MGHRA, CDR2 YSYEKL. The CDR3 contains 20 residues. J was trimmed by 0 bases and V by 4 bases; bases with no gene match: 9. The CDR3 here is CASSPQPGLAGGPSYNEQFF. In DNA, the CDR3 is TGCGCCAGCAGCCCCCAACCGGGACTAGCGGGGGGGCCCTCCTACAATGAGCAGTTCTTC.

The J gene is TRBJ2-1, the V gene TRBV6-1; 8 bases align to TRBD1. Germline CDR1 and CDR2: MNHNS and SASEGT. The CDR3 spans 15 residues. Trimming took 0 bases from V and 4 from J; bases not matched to a gene: 2. CDR3 protein: CASSEAGTGYNEQFF. CDR3 bases: TGTGCCAGCAGTGAAGCAGGGACAGGATACAATGAGCAGTTCTTC.

The chain employs TRBV2 and TRBJ1-2, with D unresolved. The CDR3 has 15 residues. From germline, CDR1 is SNHLY and CDR2 FYNNEI. Trimming took 1 base from V and 6 from J, leaving 15 bases between them. The DNA of the CDR3 is TGTGCCAGCAGTGAAGACATTGGGTGGAGGGATGGCTACACCTTC. Its translation is CASSEDIGWRDGYTF.

The CDR3 spells CASSLAGAAGVQETQYF. The CDR3, as DNA: TGCGCCAGCAGCTTGGCTGGGGCAGCGGGGGTTCAAGAGACCCAGTACTTC. The V gene is TRBV5-1, the J gene TRBJ2-5; 8 bases map to TRBD2. This CDR3 is 17 amino acids long. The ends lost 0 bases at V and 2 bases at J; junction bases unmatched: 9. Germline V CDR1 and CDR2: SGHRS, YFSETQ. The complete variable domain, with remaining parts taken from reference TRBV5-1 and TRBJ2-5, reads KAGVTQTPRYLIKTRGQQVTLSCSPISGHRSVSWYQQTPGQGLQFLFEYFSETQRNKGNFPGRFSGRQFSNSRSEMNVSTLELGDSALYLCASSLAGAAGVQETQYFGPGTRLLVL.

The V and J genes are TRBV9 and TRBJ2-7, with a weak D call TRBD2 (6 bases). The CDR3 length is 13 residues. Between the trimmed V and J ends, which lost 0 bases and 9 bases, there was a span of 13 bases. The germline gives CDR1 SGDLS, CDR2 YYNGEE. The chain's CDR3 is CASSVEQGGAQYF. CDR3 coding DNA: TGTGCCAGCAGCGTAGAGCAGGGAGGCGCGCAGTACTTC.